Included here is one T cell receptor (beta chain) sequence, with context. V dropped 4 bases and J dropped 7 bases, with 11 bases sitting between them. In germline, CDR1 is SGHRS, CDR2 YFSETQ. The CDR3 is made up of 12 amino acids. These data are taken from a study of T cell responses to AZD1222 COVID-19 vaccine. Some clones are missing from TCRdb's copy, which holds only in-frame ones; the method was immunoSEQ multiplex PCR. Of approximately 140,000 clones listed, about 87% are singletons. Sample: peripheral blood, taken on day 0 of AZD1222 vaccination. The rearrangement links TRBV5-1 to TRBJ1-2; maybe TRBD1 (5 bases). The receptor was isolated from an adult in good health. CDR3 residues: CASSGDYPGYTF. DNA of the CDR3: TGCGCCAGCAGCGGGGACTACCCTGGCTACACCTTC.